Listed below are T cell receptor beta chains from one sample, sequenced in a study of long-term antiretroviral therapy in people with HIV. Sequencing used immunoSEQ multiplex PCR; TCRdb keeps in-frame clones, though not all of them. The repertoire holds 33,000 or so clones, around 97% seen once, with approximately 2% in the top ten. This sample comprised unsorted PBMCs, obtained 7.6 years after starting antiretroviral therapy. Every receptor here comes from a man between 25 and 39 years old with HIV. CDR3s include the opening cysteine and the closing phenylalanine or tryptophan. A D gene is named only where the DNA matches it firmly. Size tells how often a clone was seen (once, few, many) or the class of an expanded clone, and some rows leave it out.

d_gene	v_gene	abundance	j_gene	CDR3nt	CDR3aa
TRBD2	TRBV29-1	.	TRBJ2-3	TGCAGCGTCGACGGGAAATCCGGGACTACCACAGATACGCAGTATTTT	CSVDGKSGTTTDTQYF
.	TRBV19	.	TRBJ1-4	TGTGCCAGTACCGCCCGGACGGGGAATGAAAAACTGTTTTTT	CASTARTGNEKLFF
.	TRBV30	.	TRBJ1-6	TGTGCCTGGAGTGTAACGTCTGGCGGCTATAATTCACCCCTCCACTTT	CAWSVTSGGYNSPLHF
.	TRBV6-4	.	TRBJ2-7	TGTGCCAGCAGTTACGATAGGAACAACTACGAGCAGTACTTC	CASSYDRNNYEQYF
.	TRBV18	.	TRBJ1-1	TGTGCCAGCTCACAAACAGCGAACACTGAAGCTTTCTTT	CASSQTANTEAFF
TRBD1	TRBV19	.	TRBJ2-7	TGTGCCAGTAGTGAGACAGGGACCTACGAGCAGTACTTC	CASSETGTYEQYF
.	TRBV6-6	.	TRBJ1-1	TGTGCCAGCAGCGACCAGTCTATGAACACTGAAGCTTTCTTT	CASSDQSMNTEAFF
.	TRBV5-4	.	TRBJ2-2	TGTGCCAGCAGCTTAGATACCGGGGAGCTGTTTTTT	CASSLDTGELFF
.	TRBV4-3	.	TRBJ2-1	TGCGCCAGCAGCCAAGATAGGGCCCAGCGGGACAATGAGCAGTTCTTC	CASSQDRAQRDNEQFF
TRBD2	TRBV5-4	.	TRBJ2-5	TGTGCCAGCAGCCAGCTAGCGGGGGATCAAGAGACCCAGTACTTC	CASSQLAGDQETQYF
TRBD1	TRBV7-3	.	TRBJ1-2	TGTGCCAGCAGCCCTCAGGGGGCTGGTGGCTACACCTTC	CASSPQGAGGYTF
TRBD2	TRBV28	.	TRBJ2-7	TGTGCCAGCAGGGGGACTAGCGGAGCCTACTACGAGCAGTACTTC	CASRGTSGAYYEQYF
TRBD1	TRBV9	.	TRBJ2-3	TGTGCCAGCAGCCCAGCGAGGGGGCTCGATACGCAGTATTTT	CASSPARGLDTQYF
TRBD1	TRBV7-2	.	TRBJ2-7	TGTGCCAGCAGCTTCGATGACAGGGCCTACGAGCAGTACTTC	CASSFDDRAYEQYF
.	TRBV28	once	TRBJ2-5	TGTGCCAGCAGTTTAAGCCAAGAGACCCAGTACTTC	CASSLSQETQYF
.	TRBV7-9	.	TRBJ2-4	TGTGCCAGCACCTCGAGGGGGGACGTTGGCGGGGTCATTCAGTACTTC	CASTSRGDVGGVIQYF
.	TRBV5-1	.	TRBJ1-1	TGCGCCAGCAGCTTGTATCAGGGAGGCACTGAAGCTTTCTTT	CASSLYQGGTEAFF
.	TRBV2	.	TRBJ2-2	TGTGCCAGCAGCAGACAGAGTTCGAACACCGGGGAGCTGTTTTTT	CASSRQSSNTGELFF
.	TRBV30	.	TRBJ1-1	TGTGCCTGGAGTGTAGGTATTGAAGCTTTCTTT	CAWSVGIEAFF
.	TRBV19	.	TRBJ1-5	TGTGCCAGTAGTATAACAGGACTTAGCAATCAGCCCCAGCATTTT	CASSITGLSNQPQHF
TRBD2	TRBV6-5	.	TRBJ2-7	TGTGCCAGCAGGCCGGGACTAGCGAGCTACGAGCAGTACTTC	CASRPGLASYEQYF
.	TRBV7-3	.	TRBJ1-4	TGTGCCAGCAGCTTATGGCAGGGCGGGCTAACTAATGAAAAACTGTTTTTT	CASSLWQGGLTNEKLFF
TRBD2	TRBV6-1	once	TRBJ2-4	TGTGCCAGCACGGGGACTACCTACAAAAACATTCAGTACTTC	CASTGTTYKNIQYF
.	TRBV4-3	.	TRBJ2-1	TGCGCCAGCAGCCAAAGTTCAGGGCATGAGCAGTTCTTC	CASSQSSGHEQFF
TRBD2	TRBV9	.	TRBJ2-7	TGTGCCAGCAGCGCCGGGACTAGCGGGGCCTACGAGCAGTACTTC	CASSAGTSGAYEQYF
.	TRBV7-9	.	TRBJ1-2	TGTGCCAGCGGATCGACCTATGGCTACACCTTC	CASGSTYGYTF
.	TRBV29-1	.	TRBJ2-5	TGCAGCGTTGAACCAGCTGGGGAGACCCAGTACTTC	CSVEPAGETQYF
.	TRBV11-2	.	TRBJ2-5	TGTGCCAGCTCGACAGTTGACGGGGAGACCCAGTACTTC	CASSTVDGETQYF
.	TRBV27	few	TRBJ2-7	TGTGCCAGCAGTTTAAGCGGCAGGGCCTACGAGCAGTACTTC	CASSLSGRAYEQYF
TRBD1	TRBV5-4	.	TRBJ1-2	TGTGCCAGCAGCCCATCCGGGACAGCGTACTATGGCTACACCTTC	CASSPSGTAYYGYTF
TRBD1	TRBV4-2	.	TRBJ1-2	TGTGCCAGCAGCCCATCCGGGACAGCGTACTATGGCTACACCTTC	CASSPSGTAYYGYTF
.	TRBV2	.	TRBJ1-4	TGTGCCAGCAGTGATTTGGGGGATCAGGTGTTTTTT	CASSDLGDQVFF
TRBD1	TRBV2	.	TRBJ1-1	TGTGCCAGCAGTGGGAGGGGGACAGGGGTGAACACTGAAGCTTTCTTT	CASSGRGTGVNTEAFF
.	TRBV7-9	.	TRBJ1-2	TGTGCCAGCAGCCCACAAAAGGCCGGGACAACTTCTAACTATGGCTACACCTTC	CASSPQKAGTTSNYGYTF
.	TRBV19	.	TRBJ2-5	TGTGCCAGTTCCGCGGGGCGCCAAGAGACCCAGTACTTC	CASSAGRQETQYF
TRBD1	TRBV11-1	.	TRBJ1-2	TGTGCCAGCAGCCCCGAGGGGGCGACAGGGATTGGCTACACCTTC	CASSPEGATGIGYTF
.	TRBV19	.	TRBJ1-4	TGTGCCAGTGAGGGGGATGGGGAGGAAAAACTGTTTTTT	CASEGDGEEKLFF